Following are 27 T cell receptor beta chains from one sample sequenced in a study of cytomegalovirus exposure and HLA in healthy donors. PCR used 60 Vbeta primers and 13 Jbeta primers. Method: immunoSEQ multiplex PCR; TCRdb's copy keeps in-frame clones and lacks some. The sample has some 200,000 clones, 70% to 85% seen once; the top ten hold 2.5% to 3.5%. The sequenced sample consisted of PBMCs. The receptor set was obtained from an older woman in good health and CMV-seropositive.

The J gene is TRBJ2-1, the V gene TRBV7-3; no reliable D call. The V gene lost 1 base and the J gene lost 2 bases, with 9 bases spanning the gap. The V gene's germline CDR1 is SGHTA and CDR2 FQGTGA. CDR3 length equals 15 residues. CDR3 sequence (DNA): TGTGCCAGCAGCTTAATGTGGGCCACCTACAATGAGCAGTTCTTC. This encodes CASSLMWATYNEQFF. The variable domain in full, completed from reference TRBV7-3 and TRBJ2-1, reads GAGVSQTPSNKVTEKGKYVELRCDPISGHTALYWYRQSLGQGPEFLIYFQGTGAADDSGLPNDRFFAVRPEGSVSTLKIQRTERGDSAVYLCASSLMWATYNEQFFGPGTRLTVL.

The chain recombines TRBV7-2 with TRBJ2-7; 8 bases are a match to TRBD2. Germline CDR1 SGHTA, CDR2 FQGNSA. The CDR3 contains 16 residues. Germline trimming cut 5 bases from V and 3 bases from J; bases unmatched to any gene: 12. The CDR3 sequence: CASSPYPRGALYEQYF. The DNA for the CDR3 is TGTGCCAGCAGCCCTTACCCGCGGGGGGCCCTCTACGAGCAGTACTTC.

The chain has TRBV7-6 and TRBJ2-7; weak D call: TRBD2 (5 bases). V was shortened by 5 bases and J by 3 bases, with 14 bases between the two germline ends. The CDR3 covers 14 residues. The germline V gene encodes CDR1 SGHVS and CDR2 FNYEAQ. This CDR3 is CASSGDARGYEQYF. CDR3 sequence (DNA): TGTGCCAGCAGCGGAGACGCCCGGGGCTACGAGCAGTACTTC.

The CDR3 is CASSYERGAYEQYF. The CDR3, as DNA: TGTGCCAGCAGTTATGAGCGGGGGGCCTACGAGCAGTACTTC. The gene calls are TRBV7-2 and TRBJ2-7; the match to TRBD2 covers 9 bases. The CDR3 totals 14 residues. Unmatched junction bases numbered 5, after V lost 6 bases and J lost 2 bases. The germline gives CDR1 SGHTA, CDR2 FQGNSA.

The chain joins TRBV5-1 to TRBJ2-2; D not certain. The CDR3 contains 15 residues. V was shortened by 1 base and J by 2 bases, with 9 bases between the two germline ends. Germline CDR1 reads SGHRS; CDR2 reads YFSETQ. Written as DNA, the CDR3 is TGCGCCAGCAGCTTGAGTGGCAGAAACACCGGGGAGCTGTTTTTT. Its translation: CASSLSGRNTGELFF.

The V call is TRBV5-1, the J call TRBJ2-7; 9 nucleotides agree with TRBD1. The V gene's germline CDR1 is SGHRS and CDR2 YFSETQ. Unmatched junction bases numbered 12, after V lost 4 bases and J lost 4 bases. The CDR3 sequence is 16 residues long. CDR3 coding DNA: TGCGCCAGCAGCCGAGCCGGGACAGGGACAATTTACGAGCAGTACTTC. This encodes CASSRAGTGTIYEQYF.

As for this clone: At one boundary the junction diverges from the germline segment, which might be a read error. The chain carries TRBV6-5 and TRBJ1-2; D not resolved. In germline, CDR1 is MNHEY, CDR2 SVGAGI. This CDR3 has 13 residues. The chain's CDR3 is CASHERNNNGYTF. The CDR3 region has the DNA TGTGCCAGTCACGAGAGGAATAACAATGGCTACACCTTC.

The sample holds a few counts of this clone. The chain recombines TRBV9 with TRBJ1-5; D unresolved. The CDR3 has 13 amino acids. CDR1 is SGDLS and CDR2 is YYNGEE in the germline V gene. V dropped 4 bases and J dropped 7 bases, with 12 bases sitting between them. The CDR3 region is CASSPRMEQPQHF. CDR3 coding DNA: TGTGCCAGCAGCCCTCGGATGGAGCAGCCCCAGCATTTT.

This clone has a handful of counts. The chain couples TRBV6-4 to TRBJ1-4; 8 bases align to TRBD1. The CDR3 sequence is 14 residues long. The ends lost 6 bases at V and 3 bases at J; junction bases unmatched: 3. The V gene's germline CDR1 is MRHNA and CDR2 SNTAGT. The CDR3 region has the DNA TGTGCCAGCAGAGCGGGACAGGCTAATGAAAAACTGTTTTTT. It encodes CASRAGQANEKLFF.

This rearrangement joins TRBV7-7 to TRBJ2-7; a possible D gene is TRBD1 (6 bases). There are 16 residues in the CDR3. Germline V gives CDR1 SSHAT, CDR2 FNYEAQ (reference sequence). V was shortened by 5 bases and J by 2 bases, with 19 bases between the two germline ends. Here the CDR3 reads CASSRDRDAGAYEQYF. DNA of the CDR3: TGTGCCAGCAGCCGAGACCGGGACGCAGGGGCCTACGAGCAGTACTTC.

This rearrangement joins TRBV21-1 to TRBJ2-7; the table's D gene call, TRBD2, was not cross checked with the DNA. TRBV21-1 is a pseudogene locus. The CDR3 has 18 amino acids. This CDR3 reads CASSKVPFGRESPYEQYF. In DNA form, the CDR3 reads TGTGCCAGCAGCAAAGTCCCCTTTGGGCGGGAGTCACCCTACGAGCAGTACTTC.

J is TRBJ2-3 and V is TRBV2; possible D gene TRBD2, 5 bases. The V end lost 4 bases, the J end lost 0 bases, and 8 bases lay between the germline ends. The CDR3 is 14 residues long. Germline V gene lookup returns CDR1 SNHLY and CDR2 FYNNEI. CDR3 nucleotides: TGTGCCAGCAGTGCTAGCCCTAGCACAGATACGCAGTATTTT. This gives the protein CASSASPSTDTQYF.

V and J are TRBV30 and TRBJ2-7, with 7 bases fitting TRBD1. V lost 2 bases to trimming and J lost 9 bases; unmatched junction nucleotides: 4. Germline V gene data show CDR1 as GTSNPN and CDR2 as SVGIG (reference sequence). The CDR3 has 11 residues. The CDR3 DNA follows: TGTGCCTGGAGTCCAGGGGGTGGGCAGTACTTC. This gives the protein CAWSPGGGQYF. Drawing the rest from reference TRBV30 and TRBJ2-7, the complete variable domain is SQTIHQWPATLVQPVGSPLSLECTVEGTSNPNLYWYRQAAGRGLQLLFYSVGIGQISSEVPQNLSASRPQDRQFILSSKKLLLSDSGFYLCAWSPGGGQYFGPGTRLTVT.

This clone has only a few counts. The chain employs TRBV6-5 and TRBJ2-7, with 8 positions matching TRBD1. V shed 5 bases, J shed 5 bases, and the junction held 8 bases outside the gene matches. Germline V gene sequence: CDR1 MNHEY, CDR2 SVGAGI. The CDR3 is 14 residues long. The CDR3 loop reads CASSTTGQGDEQYF. CDR3 in DNA: TGTGCCAGCAGTACCACCGGACAGGGCGACGAGCAGTACTTC.

The V call is TRBV25-1, the J call TRBJ2-5; D remains unclear. The CDR3 is 13 residues long. Germline loops: CDR1 MGHDK, CDR2 SYGVNS. V lost 7 bases, J lost 5 bases, and 14 bases lay in between. The CDR3 sequence is CASTRLHAETQYF. CDR3 DNA: TGTGCCAGCACTAGACTCCACGCGGAGACCCAGTACTTC.

The rearrangement links TRBV18 to TRBJ1-1; possible D gene TRBD1, 5 bases. Germline V lookup: CDR1 KGHSH, CDR2 LQKENI. Trimming left V 3 bases short and J 3 bases short, with 20 bases between. The CDR3 extends over 17 amino acids. The CDR3 region is CASSPPLGRDADTEAFF. The CDR3 nucleotides are TGTGCCAGCTCACCCCCTTTGGGCAGGGATGCGGACACTGAAGCTTTCTTT.

The chain employs TRBV7-9 and TRBJ1-1; 7 bases fit TRBD1. The germline gives CDR1 SEHNR, CDR2 FQNEAQ (reference sequence). The CDR3 is made up of 12 amino acids. The CDR3 nucleotides read TGTTCCGGCAGCGTAAAGGGGGCCGGGGCTTTCTTT. This translates into CSGSVKGAGAFF. The full variable domain, with the rest looked up from reference TRBV7-9 and TRBJ1-1, is DTGVSQNPRHKITKRGQNVTFRCDPISEHNRLYWYRQTLGQGPEFLTYFQNEAQLEKSRLLSDRFSAERPKGSFSTLEIQRTEQGDSAMYLCSGSVKGAGAFFGQGTRLTVV.

This chain links TRBV5-1 with TRBJ2-2, with unresolved D. Trimming pared 2 bases from V and 7 bases from J, leaving 6 bases between. The CDR3 totals 12 residues. The germline V gene encodes CDR1 SGHRS and CDR2 YFSETQ. CDR3 nucleotide sequence: TGCGCCAGCAGCTTAACGAGCGGGGAGCTGTTTTTT. It yields the protein CASSLTSGELFF.

The V call is TRBV4-1, the J call TRBJ2-1; D is possibly TRBD1 (5 bases). CDR1 MGHRA and CDR2 YSYEKL come from the germline V gene. The CDR3 loop spans 15 amino acids. Trimming pared 0 bases from V and 5 bases from J, leaving 11 bases between. CDR3 coding DNA: TGCGCCAGCAGCCAAGATCAGGGTTCCCACAATGAGCAGTTCTTC. This translates into CASSQDQGSHNEQFF.

This sequence joins TRBV28 and TRBJ2-5, with TRBD1 matching 7 bases. Germline CDR1 reads MDHEN; CDR2 reads SYDVKM. V lost 6 bases and J lost 5; bases outside the gene matches: 12. The CDR3 length is 15 residues. The CDR3 region has the DNA TGTGCCAGCAGGGCTGTGGACAGGCCGCTGGAGACCCAGTACTTC. Residues: CASRAVDRPLETQYF.

The V call is TRBV30, the J call TRBJ2-5, with TRBD1 matching over 9 bases. The DNA end favors TRBJ2-7, so the J call may be wrong. Germline V gene lookup returns CDR1 GTSNPN and CDR2 SVGIG (reference sequence). CDR3 length: 15 amino acids. The chain's CDR3 is CARSFGRQGAYEQYF. As DNA, the CDR3 is TGTGCCCGTAGCTTTGGTCGACAGGGGGCCTACGAGCAGTACTTC.

This chain connects TRBV6-6 to TRBJ2-7, with 9 positions matching TRBD1. Germline CDR1 and CDR2: MNHNY and SVGAGI (reference sequence). CDR3 length equals 14 residues. After removal of 6 bases from V and 9 bases from J, the junction contained 12 bases not matched to a gene. The DNA of the CDR3 is TGTGCCAGCAGCCGGGGACAGGGTCAAAGTGGGCAGTACTTC. This translates into CASSRGQGQSGQYF.

CDR3 nucleotides: TGCGCCAGCAGCCGAGACAGGGGGCAGAACACTGAAGCTTTCTTT. It yields the protein CASSRDRGQNTEAFF. This chain uses TRBV4-1 with TRBJ1-1, with 10 nucleotides matching TRBD1. The length of the CDR3 is 15 residues. Germline trimming cut 4 bases from V and 1 base from J; bases unmatched to any gene: 3. Germline assignment: CDR1 MGHRA and CDR2 YSYEKL.

This clone was picked up one time. V and J are TRBV11-2 and TRBJ2-5; possible D gene TRBD2, 6 bases. Germline CDR1 is SGHAT and CDR2 is FQNNGV. The CDR3 loop spans 13 amino acids. V dropped 4 bases and J dropped 11 bases, with 17 bases sitting between them. This CDR3 is CASSSVRESRQYF. The CDR3 DNA reads TGTGCCAGCAGCTCCGTCCGGGAGAGTAGGCAGTACTTC.

The chain uses TRBV7-2 and TRBJ2-1; 10 nucleotides line up with TRBD2. This CDR3 contains 16 residues. Germline trimming cut 5 bases from V and 6 bases from J; bases unmatched to any gene: 10. Germline CDR1 and CDR2: SGHTA and FQGNSA. In DNA form, the CDR3 reads TGTGCCAGCAGCCCGCGTGAAGCGGGGGGGCCCAATGAGCAGTTCTTC. Its protein is CASSPREAGGPNEQFF. Full variable domain (missing parts from reference TRBV7-2 and TRBJ2-1): GAGVSQSPSNKVTEKGKDVELRCDPISGHTALYWYRQSLGQGLEFLIYFQGNSAPDKSGLPSDRFSAERTGGSVSTLTIQRTQQEDSAVYLCASSPREAGGPNEQFFGPGTRLTVL.

The chain recombines TRBV13 with TRBJ1-1, with 9 bases that match TRBD1. The CDR3 runs to 15 residues. The V segment lost 5 bases and the J segment 1 base; nucleotides outside the gene matches: 5. Germline lookup yields CDR1 PRHDT and CDR2 FYEKMQ (reference sequence). The DNA for the CDR3 is TGTGCCAGCAGCGAACAGGGGGCGCCGAACACTGAAGCTTTCTTT. Its protein product is CASSEQGAPNTEAFF.

The gene calls are TRBV29-1 and TRBJ2-1; no clear D gene. CDR1 is SQVTM and CDR2 is ANQGSEA in the germline V gene. V shed 6 bases and J shed 0 bases, with 18 bases lying between them. The CDR3 loop spans 16 amino acids. CDR3 in DNA: TGCAGCGTAGCAGAGGTGGAACGGAGCTCCTACAATGAGCAGTTCTTC. It translates to CSVAEVERSSYNEQFF.